The T cell receptor (beta chain) described here comes from a study of T cells in Graves' hyperthyroidism and ophthalmopathy. Recently diagnosed hyperthyroidism of less than 2 months' duration affected patients aged 18 to 65. The CDR3 loop spans 13 amino acids. V lost 3 bases to trimming and J lost 5 bases, with 10 bases between them. Whole-study findings and limits: Appearing also in blood were most of the thyroid clonotypes expanded above 0.001.

This clonotype was seen repeatedly, ten times or more. Antigen specificity is unknown. Template material for amplifying TCR beta CDR3 regions consisted of RNA transcripts. HTBI primers drove first-round RT-PCR of the TCR CDR3. TCRdb reprocessed the multiplex PCR reads via MiXCR and lists one record per CDR3 protein. The sample consists of about 380,000 distinct CDR3 sequences, about 13% of them appearing once. The clonotype comes from a man aged 25 to 40 with Graves' hyperthyroidism that later progressed to Graves' ophthalmopathy. Source material: blood. The chain combines TRBV12-3 or TRBV12-4 with TRBJ1-1, with D hard to call. DNA for the CDR3: TGTGCCAGCAGTTTGAGCGGGGTAACTGAAGCTTTCTTT. It translates to CASSLSGVTEAFF.